These 9 T cell receptor beta chains were sequenced from one sample in a study of early T cells in non-severe SARS-CoV-2 infection. MiXCR, run by TCRdb on the 5' RACE reads, gives a single entry per CDR3 protein. Among around 34,000 distinct CDR3 sequences listed, around 4.6% were seen once. What was sequenced was whole blood. The receptors stem from an adult who was a healthcare worker with PCR-confirmed SARS-CoV-2 infection or an uninfected control (not recorded which).

This clonotype was recorded many times. The rearrangement uses TRBV6-1 and TRBJ2-2, with D tentatively TRBD2 (5 bases). Trimming stripped 4 bases from V and 5 bases from J, with 14 bases between. The CDR3 covers 15 residues. CDR1 is MNHNS and CDR2 is SASEGT in the germline V gene. In DNA, the CDR3 is TGTGCCAGCAGTGTTGTGCCCCCGGGGACCGGGGAGCTGTTTTTT. Its protein product is CASSVVPPGTGELFF.

This clonotype was detected ten times or more. The chain uses TRBV12-3 or TRBV12-4 and TRBJ2-7; D is ambiguous. CDR3 length: 12 residues. V was trimmed by 6 bases and J by 5 bases, leaving 11 bases between them. The CDR3 sequence: CASSRVWNEQYF. DNA of the CDR3: TGTGCCAGCAGCCGGGTCTGGAACGAGCAGTACTTC.

This clonotype was recorded many times. This chain connects TRBV20-1 to TRBJ1-1; a possible D gene is TRBD1 (6 bases). The germline gives CDR1 DFQATT, CDR2 SNEGSKA (reference sequence). With 5 bases removed from V and 1 base from J, the gap between germline ends came to 8 bases. This CDR3 comprises 12 residues. The CDR3 loop reads CSAQTGNTEAFF. CDR3 bases: TGCAGTGCTCAGACAGGGAACACTGAAGCTTTCTTT.

This clonotype was observed at least ten times. The gene calls are TRBV6-5 and TRBJ1-1; D call uncertain. Trimming shortened V by 0 bases and J by 4 bases, and 18 bases separated the two germline ends. Germline V lookup: CDR1 MNHEY, CDR2 SVGAGI. The CDR3 has 17 residues. This CDR3 is CASSYSRAGKEGTEAFF. CDR3 DNA: TGTGCCAGCAGTTACTCGAGGGCAGGCAAGGAAGGCACTGAAGCTTTCTTT.

This clonotype was seen ten or more times. V gene TRBV20-1 combines with J gene TRBJ2-2; 8 nucleotides match TRBD1. The CDR3 is 14 amino acids. V shed 4 bases and J 4 bases; nucleotides not matched to a gene: 5. The germline V gene has CDR1 DFQATT and CDR2 SNEGSKA (reference sequence). The CDR3 coding sequence is TGCAGTGCTACTCGACAGGGGCCCACCGGGGAGCTGTTTTTT. Translated: CSATRQGPTGELFF.

This clonotype was counted at least ten times. This chain uses TRBV7-7 with TRBJ2-1; 10 bases match TRBD2. This CDR3 spans 14 amino acids. V dropped 4 bases and J dropped 5; count of bases not matched to a gene: 2. Germline V CDR1 and CDR2: SSHAT, FNYEAQ (reference sequence). The CDR3 nucleotides read TGTGCCAGCAGCTCAGGACTAGCGGACAATGAGCAGTTCTTC. This translates into CASSSGLADNEQFF.

This clonotype was seen ten or more times. CDR3 loop: CASSQIDLGTRANEQFF. Written as DNA, the CDR3 is TGTGCCAGCAGCCAAATCGACCTGGGGACTAGAGCCAATGAGCAGTTCTTC. The chain joins TRBV11-1 to TRBJ2-1; TRBD2 matches 8 bases. CDR1 is SGHAT, CDR2 FQDESV, per germline (reference sequence). The length of the CDR3 is 17 residues. V was pared by 5 bases and J by 6 bases, with 15 bases of the junction left unmatched. Full variable domain (rest looked up from reference TRBV11-1 and TRBJ2-1): EAEVAQSPRYKITEKSQAVAFWCDPISGHATLYWYRQILGQGPELLVQFQDESVVDDSQLPKDRFSAERLKGVDSTLKIQPAELGDSAMYLCASSQIDLGTRANEQFFGPGTRLTVL.

This clonotype was seen many times. V and J are TRBV6-6 and TRBJ1-2; 7 bases are a match to TRBD1. The junction had 13 bases not matched to a gene; V was cut back by 8 bases and J by 7 bases. CDR1 is MNHNY, CDR2 SVGAGI, per germline (reference sequence). There are 14 residues in the CDR3. DNA of the CDR3: TGTGCCAGCGGGACAGCAGGAGGCTTGAGTGGCTACACCTTC. Protein product: CASGTAGGLSGYTF.

This clonotype showed up many times. The gene calls are TRBV6-5 and TRBJ1-6; unclear D gene. The V gene's germline CDR1 is MNHEY and CDR2 SVGAGI. The CDR3 is 14 residues long. V dropped 4 bases and J dropped 0 bases, with 4 bases sitting between them. This chain's CDR3 is CASSSSSYNSPLHF. CDR3 in DNA: TGTGCCAGCAGTTCTAGCTCCTATAATTCACCCCTCCACTTT.